One and the same sample provided the 10 T cell receptor beta chains below, sequenced in a study of identical twins' blood T cells. TCRdb re-analysed the 5' RACE reads in MiXCR, keeping a single row per CDR3 protein. The profile shows fewer than 450,000 distinct CDR3 sequences, 28% of them singletons. Sequenced: PBMCs. Source of these receptors: a woman aged 18 to 50 in good health.

The chain combines TRBV11-2 with TRBJ2-7; possibly TRBD2 for D (6 bases). This CDR3 is 13 amino acids long. V was shortened by 6 bases and J by 6 bases, with 15 bases between the two germline ends. Germline CDR1 and CDR2: SGHAT and FQNNGV. CDR3 DNA: TGTGCCAGCAGTCGCCTGACTAGTCGCGAGCAGTACTTC. As protein: CASSRLTSREQYF.

V and J are TRBV12-3 or TRBV12-4 and TRBJ1-5; 8 bases are a match to TRBD1. The CDR3 covers 13 residues. The V and J ends lost 6 bases and 4 bases, in that order; junction bases with no gene match: 2. CDR3 protein: CASSQGANQPQHF. The CDR3 nucleotides read TGTGCCAGCAGCCAGGGGGCAAATCAGCCCCAGCATTTT.

The gene calls are TRBV29-1 and TRBJ2-1; D is perhaps TRBD1 (6 bases). Trimming stripped 6 bases from V and 7 bases from J, with 19 bases between. CDR1 and CDR2 (germline): SQVTM, ANQGSEA. The CDR3 extends over 14 amino acids. The CDR3 is CSVGRDRSGNEQFF. The CDR3 nucleotides are TGCAGCGTGGGACGAGACAGGTCGGGGAATGAGCAGTTCTTC.

The gene calls are TRBV12-3 or TRBV12-4 and TRBJ1-2, with D possibly being TRBD1 (5 bases). The CDR3 covers 11 residues. Trimming stripped 8 bases from V and 4 bases from J, with 8 bases between. The chain's CDR3 is CASGGFYGYTF. In nucleotides, the CDR3 is TGTGCCAGCGGGGGATTCTATGGCTACACCTTC.

There are many counts of this clonotype. For the CDR3, the DNA is TGTGCCATCAGTGAGCCGGTGGGGAATTCACCCCTCCACTTT. It specifies CAISEPVGNSPLHF. The V call is TRBV10-3, the J call TRBJ1-6; D unresolved. CDR1 is ENHRY, CDR2 SYGVKD, per germline. The CDR3 loop spans 14 amino acids. V lost 2 bases and J 7 bases, leaving 9 bases between the germline ends.

V gene TRBV11-1 combines with J gene TRBJ2-7; D gene unclear. V lost 8 bases and J lost 2, with 13 bases in between. The germline gives CDR1 SGHAT, CDR2 FQDESV (reference sequence). The CDR3 contains 13 residues. The CDR3 nucleotides read TGTGCCAGCGGTGGTCAGGAGCCCTACGAGCAGTACTTC. As protein: CASGGQEPYEQYF.

This clonotype was seen a single time. No conserved phenylalanine or tryptophan ends this CDR3, so it is likely a read error. J is TRBJ2-7 and V is TRBV3-1; maybe TRBD2 (5 bases). The V and J ends lost 0 bases and 2 bases respectively, with 14 bases between them. CDR3 length: 16 amino acids. Germline V lookup: CDR1 LGHDT, CDR2 YNNKEL (reference sequence). The CDR3 sequence is CASSQDGLARTYEQYL. The CDR3 DNA is TGTGCCAGCAGCCAAGATGGATTAGCGAGAACCTACGAGCAGTACCTC.

The chain combines TRBV20-1 with TRBJ1-3; D ambiguous. From germline, CDR1 is DFQATT and CDR2 SNEGSKA (reference sequence). The CDR3 length is 13 residues. Trimming took 6 bases from V and 0 from J, leaving 9 bases between them. CDR3 sequence reads: CSANPASGNTIYF. In DNA, the CDR3 is TGCAGTGCGAATCCCGCCTCTGGAAACACCATATATTTT.

This chain uses TRBV19 with TRBJ1-2; D gene unclear. Per the germline V gene, CDR1 is LNHDA and CDR2 is SQIVND (reference sequence). The CDR3 runs 12 residues. V was cut by 8 bases and J by 1 base, with 8 bases left in between. The CDR3 bases are TGTGCCAGTGCTCCGTTTAACTATGGCTACACCTTC. This translates into CASAPFNYGYTF.

The chain employs TRBV20-1 and TRBJ1-2, with D unresolved. V dropped 5 bases and J dropped 6 bases, with 10 bases sitting between them. The CDR3 length is 11 residues. From germline, CDR1 is DFQATT and CDR2 SNEGSKA (reference sequence). CDR3 DNA sequence: TGCAGTGCTGAAATACGGAATGGCTACACCTTC. It codes for CSAEIRNGYTF.